This T cell receptor (beta chain) was recorded in a study of blood T cell repertoires in COVID-19. Study-level background: COVID-19 samples collected from the United States, Italy and Spain covered acute and convalescent phases. Nucleic acid was either cDNA or gDNA, and it came from T cells, B-cell-depleted T cells, or PBMCs.

Per the authors' pipeline: Nucleated cell number was recorded as an estimate derived from reference gene primer amplification. Libraries were prepared by immunoSEQ multiplex PCR; TCRdb keeps only in-frame clonotypes and omits some of them. V, J and clone size are those of that table, while D and trimming were read from the DNA. This sample has some 96,000 clones; roughly 85% occur once, and the top ten carry approximately 31%. Between the trimmed V and J ends, which lost 6 bases and 2 bases, there was a span of 11 bases. The CDR3 loop spans 13 amino acids. The germline gives CDR1 MGHDK, CDR2 SYGVNS. This clone was recorded at least ten times.

This sequence joins TRBV25-1 and TRBJ2-7; TRBD1 might be the D (5 bases). What was sequenced was peripheral blood. The TCR comes from a man in his 70s with active or convalescent COVID-19. The CDR3 nucleotides are TGTGCCAGCAGAGGGGTCCTAGCCTACGAGCAGTACTTC. Translation: CASRGVLAYEQYF.